The subject of this entry is one T cell receptor (beta chain). The V and J ends lost 7 bases and 7 bases, in that order; junction bases with no gene match: 10. In germline, CDR1 is SGHVS, CDR2 FQNEAQ. The CDR3 runs to 15 residues. These data are taken from a study of blood T cell repertoires in COVID-19. Sequenced by immunoSEQ multiplex PCR; TCRdb stores in-frame clones only, minus some. The top ten clones hold 2.5% to 3% of a sample with roughly 53,000 clones, 86% of them seen once. Sequences were obtained from peripheral blood. This chain links TRBV7-8 with TRBJ1-6; 7 nucleotides line up with TRBD1. The clonotype originates from a man older than 75 with acute or convalescent COVID-19. As DNA, the CDR3 is TGTGCCAGCATTAGGGGACAGTTCGCGAATTCACCCCTCCACTTT. It translates to CASIRGQFANSPLHF.